The 5 T cell receptor beta chains below all came from one sample that was sequenced in a study of blood T cell repertoires in COVID-19. Generated by immunoSEQ multiplex PCR, the TCRdb table keeps only in-frame clones and is missing some. The sample carries 65,000 to 75,000 clones, about nine tenths recorded once. The sequenced material came from peripheral blood. The receptors stem from a woman over 75 with active or convalescent COVID-19.

The V gene is TRBV19, the J gene TRBJ1-1, with D perhaps TRBD1 (6 bases). This CDR3 is 15 amino acids long. Trimming cost V 4 bases and J 3 bases, with 15 bases left between them. Germline V lookup: CDR1 LNHDA, CDR2 SQIVND (reference sequence). Here the CDR3 DNA reads TGTGCCAGTAGTAGGGCGACAGGACGATACACTGAAGCTTTCTTT. Translating gives CASSRATGRYTEAFF.

The chain links TRBV5-1 to TRBJ1-2; D is unclear. Trimming cost V 2 bases and J 3 bases, with 11 bases left between them. CDR3 length: 14 amino acids. Germline lookup yields CDR1 SGHRS and CDR2 YFSETQ. In nucleotides, the CDR3 is TGCGCCAGCAGCTTTTACAAAGAAGACTATGGCTACACCTTC. It translates to CASSFYKEDYGYTF.

The rearrangement links TRBV11-2 to TRBJ1-3, with no clear D. Germline lookup yields CDR1 SGHAT and CDR2 FQNNGV. Trimming stripped 3 bases from V and 5 bases from J, with 14 bases between. CDR3 length equals 15 residues. The CDR3, as DNA: TGTGCCAGCAGCTTGGTCTACAGCCGAAGAAACACCATATATTTT. This gives the protein CASSLVYSRRNTIYF.

The V and J genes are TRBV7-2 and TRBJ2-3; D perhaps matches TRBD2 (6 bases). This CDR3 is built from 15 residues. Trimming removed 1 base from V and 6 bases from J, with 14 bases in between. Germline assignment: CDR1 SGHTA and CDR2 FQGNSA. DNA for the CDR3: TGTGCCAGCAGCTTAGGGGGGACTCGAGCGGATACGCAGTATTTT. As protein: CASSLGGTRADTQYF. The variable domain in full, with the rest retrieved from reference TRBV7-2 and TRBJ2-3, is GAGVSQSPSNKVTEKGKDVELRCDPISGHTALYWYRQSLGQGLEFLIYFQGNSAPDKSGLPSDRFSAERTGGSVSTLTIQRTQQEDSAVYLCASSLGGTRADTQYFGPGTRLTVL.

V gene TRBV18 combines with J gene TRBJ1-1; D perhaps matches TRBD1 (5 bases). V was clipped by 3 bases and J by 6 bases, with 8 bases between them. This CDR3 is 12 amino acids long. Germline CDR1 KGHSH, CDR2 LQKENI. CDR3 sequence reads: CASSPTVAEAFF. The CDR3 coding sequence is TGTGCCAGCTCACCGACAGTTGCTGAAGCTTTCTTT.